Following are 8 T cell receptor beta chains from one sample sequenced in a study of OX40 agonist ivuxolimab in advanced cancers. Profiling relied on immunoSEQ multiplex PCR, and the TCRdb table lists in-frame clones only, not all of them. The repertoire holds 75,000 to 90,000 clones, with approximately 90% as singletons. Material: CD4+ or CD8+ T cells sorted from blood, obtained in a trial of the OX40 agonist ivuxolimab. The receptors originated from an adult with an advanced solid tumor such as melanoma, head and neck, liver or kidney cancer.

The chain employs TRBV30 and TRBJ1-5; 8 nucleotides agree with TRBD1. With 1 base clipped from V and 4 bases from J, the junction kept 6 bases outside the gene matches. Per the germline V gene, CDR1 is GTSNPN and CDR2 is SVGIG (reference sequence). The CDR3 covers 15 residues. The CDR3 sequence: CAWSGRDRSNQPQHF. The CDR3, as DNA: TGTGCCTGGAGTGGGCGGGACAGGAGTAATCAGCCCCAGCATTTT.

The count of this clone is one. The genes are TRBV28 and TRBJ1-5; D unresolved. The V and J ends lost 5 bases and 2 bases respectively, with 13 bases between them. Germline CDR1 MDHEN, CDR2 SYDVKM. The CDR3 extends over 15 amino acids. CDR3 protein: CASSNTPVGNQPQHF. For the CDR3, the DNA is TGTGCCAGCAGTAACACTCCAGTCGGCAATCAGCCCCAGCATTTT.

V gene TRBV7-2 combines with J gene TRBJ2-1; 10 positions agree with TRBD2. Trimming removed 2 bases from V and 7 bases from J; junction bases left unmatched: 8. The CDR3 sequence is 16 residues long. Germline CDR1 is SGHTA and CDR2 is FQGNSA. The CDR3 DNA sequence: TGTGCCAGCAGCTTAATGACTAGCGGGTTCGGGAATGAGCAGTTCTTC. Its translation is CASSLMTSGFGNEQFF.

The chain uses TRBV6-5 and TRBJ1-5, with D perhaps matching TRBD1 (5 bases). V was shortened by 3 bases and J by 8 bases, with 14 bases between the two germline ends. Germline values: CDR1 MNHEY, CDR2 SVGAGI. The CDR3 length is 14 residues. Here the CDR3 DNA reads TGTGCCAGCAGTTATGGAGGCAGGGTCGAGCCCCAGCATTTT. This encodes CASSYGGRVEPQHF.

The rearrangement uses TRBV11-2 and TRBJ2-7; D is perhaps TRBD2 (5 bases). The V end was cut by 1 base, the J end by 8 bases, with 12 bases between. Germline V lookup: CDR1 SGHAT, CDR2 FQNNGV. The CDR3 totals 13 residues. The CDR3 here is CASSLGEGVQQYF. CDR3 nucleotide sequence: TGTGCCAGCAGCTTAGGCGAGGGCGTTCAGCAGTACTTC.

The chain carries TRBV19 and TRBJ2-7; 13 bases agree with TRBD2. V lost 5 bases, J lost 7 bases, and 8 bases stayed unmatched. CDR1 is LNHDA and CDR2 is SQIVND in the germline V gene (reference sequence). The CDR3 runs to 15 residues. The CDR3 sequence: CASSQLAGGPWEQYF. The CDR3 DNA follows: TGTGCCAGTAGTCAACTAGCGGGAGGGCCTTGGGAGCAGTACTTC. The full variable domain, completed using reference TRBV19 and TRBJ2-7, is DGGITQSPKYLFRKEGQNVTLSCEQNLNHDAMYWYRQDPGQGLRLIYYSQIVNDFQKGDIAEGYSVSREKKESFPLTVTSAQKNPTAFYLCASSQLAGGPWEQYFGPGTRLTVT.

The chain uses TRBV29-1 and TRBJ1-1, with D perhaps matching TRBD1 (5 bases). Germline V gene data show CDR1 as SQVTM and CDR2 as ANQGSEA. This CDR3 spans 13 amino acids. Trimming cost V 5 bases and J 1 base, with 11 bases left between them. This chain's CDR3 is CSVRGGTNTEAFF. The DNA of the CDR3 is TGCAGCGTTCGAGGAGGGACGAACACTGAAGCTTTCTTT.

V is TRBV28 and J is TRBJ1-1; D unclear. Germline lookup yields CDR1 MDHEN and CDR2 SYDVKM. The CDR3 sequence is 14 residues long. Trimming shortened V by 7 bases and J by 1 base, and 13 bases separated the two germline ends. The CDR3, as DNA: TGTGCCAGCAAAAGGTCGGGTTCGAACACTGAAGCTTTCTTT. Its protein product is CASKRSGSNTEAFF.